This TCR beta chain derives from a study of shared clonotypes between healthy human individuals. Study observations and caveats: Generation probabilities of non-shared clonotypes were lower (relative to those shared by all four donors).

V was pared by 0 bases and J by 4 bases, with 2 bases between. Germline CDR1 reads SQVTM; CDR2 reads ANQGSEA. The CDR3 runs 11 residues. The study ran the assay at deep level. Profiling relied on immunoSEQ multiplex PCR, and the TCRdb table lists in-frame clones only, not all of them. The repertoire holds approximately 1,000,000 clones, with 70% to 80% as singletons. A remark on this clone: The antigen is not known.

Donors were Caucasian adults residing in Nashville, Tennessee, USA. V is TRBV29-1 and J is TRBJ2-3; no clear D gene. The sample comprised memory CD4+ T cells from PBMCs. Subset in this sample: CD45RA-negative fraction. This sequence was found in a man between 18 and 29 years old in good health. Some clones in this sample may be carry-over from other donors' samples. The CDR3 here is CSVEDSDTQYF. The CDR3 coding sequence is TGCAGCGTTGAAGATTCAGATACGCAGTATTTT.